These 2 T cell receptor beta chains originate from one sample sequenced in a study of blood T cell repertoires in COVID-19. Measured with immunoSEQ multiplex PCR; TCRdb has only the in-frame clones, and not every one. The table has more than 300,000 clones, about 85% seen once. Sequencing was performed on PBMCs or T cells enriched from blood (not recorded which). The receptors were gathered from a woman younger than 45 who had recovered from COVID-19.

A note on this clone: This CDR3 is also generated by other DNA sequences in the sample. The chain recombines TRBV6-5 with TRBJ1-2; tentative D call: TRBD1 (6 bases). CDR3 length: 13 amino acids. Germline V gene data show CDR1 as MNHEY and CDR2 as SVGAGI. Deletions cut 2 bases from V and 6 bases from J, with 10 bases between. The CDR3 reads CASSYRNRDGYTF. CDR3 in DNA: TGTGCCAGCAGTTACCGCAACAGGGATGGCTACACCTTC.

V and J are TRBV19 and TRBJ2-7; weak D call: TRBD1 (6 bases). V lost 10 bases and J lost 4, with 17 bases in between. The germline V gene encodes CDR1 LNHDA and CDR2 SQIVND (reference sequence). The CDR3 length is 13 residues. The CDR3 DNA reads TGTGCCACCCAGGGGCGGCAGGGTTACGAGCAGTACTTC. Protein: CATQGRQGYEQYF.